This T cell receptor beta chain was identified in a study of breast tumors, draining lymph nodes, adjacent tissues. Study-wide points: Data only fit, rather than demonstrated, lymph node origin of most tumor T cells.

This clonotype was recorded many times. Its target is not known. V lost 2 bases to trimming and J lost 8 bases, with 9 bases between them. Germline V gene data show CDR1 as LGHNA and CDR2 as YNFKEQ. The CDR3 consists of 12 residues. A single record per CDR3 protein comes from TCRdb applying MiXCR to the multiplex PCR reads. The sample gives some 170,000 distinct CDR3 sequences, 25% to 40% of which show up once; over 3.5% is in the top ten. Breast cancer patients provided tissue from their axillary draining lymph nodes. The chain links TRBV4-2 to TRBJ1-2; TRBD1 might be the D (5 bases). The receptor comes from a female donor with breast cancer. Some clones in this sample may be carry-over from other donors' samples. Sequences were obtained from axillary lymph node tissue. The CDR3 sequence is CASSQQGRGYTF. The DNA for the CDR3 is TGTGCCAGCAGCCAACAGGGACGGGGCTACACCTTC.